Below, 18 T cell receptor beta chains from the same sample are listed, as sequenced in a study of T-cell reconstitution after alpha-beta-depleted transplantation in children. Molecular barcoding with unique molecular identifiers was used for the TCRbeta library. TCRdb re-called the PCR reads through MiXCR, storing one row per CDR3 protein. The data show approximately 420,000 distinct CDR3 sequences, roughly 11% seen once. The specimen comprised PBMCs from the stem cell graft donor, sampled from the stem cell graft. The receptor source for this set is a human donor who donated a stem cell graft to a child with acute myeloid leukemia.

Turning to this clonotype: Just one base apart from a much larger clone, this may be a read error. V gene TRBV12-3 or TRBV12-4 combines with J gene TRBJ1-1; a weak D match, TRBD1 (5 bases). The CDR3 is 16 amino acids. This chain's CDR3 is CASSQAVGVLNTQAFF. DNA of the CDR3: TGTGCCAGCAGCCAAGCAGTGGGGGTGTTGAACACTCAAGCTTTCTTT.

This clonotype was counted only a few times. CDR3 sequence reads: CASSMDSQRAPYEQYF. The CDR3 DNA sequence: TGCGCCAGCAGCATGGATTCCCAGCGGGCACCCTACGAGCAGTACTTC. The chain joins TRBV5-1 to TRBJ2-7; possibly TRBD2 for D (6 bases). V lost 4 bases, J lost 2 bases, and 19 bases lay in between. CDR3 size: 16 residues. From germline, CDR1 is SGHRS and CDR2 YFSETQ.

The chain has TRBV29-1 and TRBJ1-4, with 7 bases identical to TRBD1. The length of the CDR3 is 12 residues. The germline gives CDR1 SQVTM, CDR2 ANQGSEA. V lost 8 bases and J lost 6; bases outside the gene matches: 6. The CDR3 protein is CSMTGLHEKLFF. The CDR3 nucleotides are TGCAGCATGACAGGGTTGCATGAAAAACTGTTTTTT. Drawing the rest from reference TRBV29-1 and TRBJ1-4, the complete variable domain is SAVISQKPSRDICQRGTSLTIQCQVDSQVTMMFWYRQQPGQSLTLIATANQGSEATYESGFVIDKFPISRPNLTFSTLTVSNMSPEDSSIYLCSMTGLHEKLFFGSGTQLSVL.

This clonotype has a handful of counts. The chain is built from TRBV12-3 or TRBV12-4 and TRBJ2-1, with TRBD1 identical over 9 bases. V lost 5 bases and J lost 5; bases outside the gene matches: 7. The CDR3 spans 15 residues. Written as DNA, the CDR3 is TGTGCCAGCAGTCCGGGGACAGGGTTTAACAATGAGCAGTTCTTC. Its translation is CASSPGTGFNNEQFF.

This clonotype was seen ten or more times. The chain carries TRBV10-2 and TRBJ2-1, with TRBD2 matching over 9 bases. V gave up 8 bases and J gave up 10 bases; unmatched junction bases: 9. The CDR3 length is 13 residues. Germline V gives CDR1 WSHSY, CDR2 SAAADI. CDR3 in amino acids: CASEGVAGEEQFF. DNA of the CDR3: TGCGCCAGCGAAGGGGTAGCGGGGGAGGAGCAGTTCTTC.

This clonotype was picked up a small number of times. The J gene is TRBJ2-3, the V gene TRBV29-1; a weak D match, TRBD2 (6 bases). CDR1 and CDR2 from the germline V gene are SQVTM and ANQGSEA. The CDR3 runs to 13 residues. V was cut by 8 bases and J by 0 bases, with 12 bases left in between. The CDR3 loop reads CSSRDFSTDTQYF. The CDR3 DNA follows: TGCAGCTCAAGGGACTTCAGCACAGATACGCAGTATTTT.

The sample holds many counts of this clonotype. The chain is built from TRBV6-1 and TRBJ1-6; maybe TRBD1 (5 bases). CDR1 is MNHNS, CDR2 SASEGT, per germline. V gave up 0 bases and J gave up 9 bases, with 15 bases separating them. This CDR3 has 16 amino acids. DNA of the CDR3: TGTGCCAGCAGTGAAGCAGGAGCAGGGAGAGGTTCACCCCTCCACTTT. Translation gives CASSEAGAGRGSPLHF.

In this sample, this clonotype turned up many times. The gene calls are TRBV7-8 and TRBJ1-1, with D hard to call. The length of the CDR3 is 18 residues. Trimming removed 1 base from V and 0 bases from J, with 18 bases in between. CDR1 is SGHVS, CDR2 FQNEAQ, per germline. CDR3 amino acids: CASSLVFPGRTMNTEAFF. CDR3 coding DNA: TGTGCCAGCAGCTTAGTTTTCCCCGGGAGGACCATGAACACTGAAGCTTTCTTT. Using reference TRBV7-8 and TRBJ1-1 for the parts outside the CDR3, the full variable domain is GAGVSQSPRYKVAKRGQDVALRCDPISGHVSLFWYQQALGQGPEFLTYFQNEAQLDKSGLPSDRFFAERPEGSVSTLKIQRTQQEDSAVYLCASSLVFPGRTMNTEAFFGQGTRLTVV.

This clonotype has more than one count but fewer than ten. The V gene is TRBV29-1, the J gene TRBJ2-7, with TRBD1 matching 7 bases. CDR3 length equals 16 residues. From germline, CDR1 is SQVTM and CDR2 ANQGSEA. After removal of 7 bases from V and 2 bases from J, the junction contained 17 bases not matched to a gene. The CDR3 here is CSGGGRTGEIPYEQYV. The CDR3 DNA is TGCAGCGGAGGGGGTAGGACAGGTGAGATCCCCTACGAGCAGTACGTC.

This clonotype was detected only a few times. CDR3 sequence: CSVEVRSSGANVLTF. DNA for the CDR3: TGCAGCGTTGAGGTGCGGAGCTCTGGGGCCAACGTCCTGACTTTC. The rearrangement links TRBV29-1 to TRBJ2-6, with D hard to call. CDR3 length: 15 amino acids. Germline lookup yields CDR1 SQVTM and CDR2 ANQGSEA. Trimming left V 3 bases short and J 0 bases short, with 9 bases between. The full variable domain, rest sourced from reference TRBV29-1 and TRBJ2-6, is SAVISQKPSRDICQRGTSLTIQCQVDSQVTMMFWYRQQPGQSLTLIATANQGSEATYESGFVIDKFPISRPNLTFSTLTVSNMSPEDSSIYLCSVEVRSSGANVLTFGAGSRLTVL.

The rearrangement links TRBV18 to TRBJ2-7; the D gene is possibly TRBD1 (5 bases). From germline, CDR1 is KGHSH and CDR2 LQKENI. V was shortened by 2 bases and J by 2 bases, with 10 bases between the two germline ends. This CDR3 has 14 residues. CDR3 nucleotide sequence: TGTGCCAGCTCACCATTAGGGGCCGCCTACGAGCAGTACGTC. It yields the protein CASSPLGAAYEQYV.

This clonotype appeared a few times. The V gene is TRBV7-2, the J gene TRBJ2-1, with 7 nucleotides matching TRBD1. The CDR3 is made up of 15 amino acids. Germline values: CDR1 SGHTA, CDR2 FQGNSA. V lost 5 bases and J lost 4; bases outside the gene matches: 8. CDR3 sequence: CASSLSGQYYNEQFF. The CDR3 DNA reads TGTGCCAGCAGCCTATCGGGACAGTATTACAATGAGCAGTTCTTC.

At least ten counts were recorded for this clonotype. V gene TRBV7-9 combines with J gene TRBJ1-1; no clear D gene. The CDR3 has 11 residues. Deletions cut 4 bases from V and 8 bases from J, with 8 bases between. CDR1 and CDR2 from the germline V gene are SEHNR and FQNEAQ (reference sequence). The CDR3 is CASSSQVEAFF. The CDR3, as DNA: TGTGCCAGCAGCTCACAAGTCGAAGCTTTCTTT.

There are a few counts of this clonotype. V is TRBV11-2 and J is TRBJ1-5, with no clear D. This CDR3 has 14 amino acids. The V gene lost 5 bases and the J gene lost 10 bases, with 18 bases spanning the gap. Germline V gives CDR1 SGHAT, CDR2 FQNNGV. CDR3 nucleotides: TGTGCCAGCAGCCCCGCCGGTGGGGATCGTCCCCAGCATTTT. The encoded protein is CASSPAGGDRPQHF.

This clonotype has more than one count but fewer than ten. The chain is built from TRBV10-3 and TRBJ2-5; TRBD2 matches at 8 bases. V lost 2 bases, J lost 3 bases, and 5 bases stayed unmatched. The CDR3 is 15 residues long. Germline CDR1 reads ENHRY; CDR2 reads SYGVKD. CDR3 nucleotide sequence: TGTGCCATCAGTGAGAGTCCAGCGGGGGAAGAGACCCAGTACTTC. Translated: CAISESPAGEETQYF.

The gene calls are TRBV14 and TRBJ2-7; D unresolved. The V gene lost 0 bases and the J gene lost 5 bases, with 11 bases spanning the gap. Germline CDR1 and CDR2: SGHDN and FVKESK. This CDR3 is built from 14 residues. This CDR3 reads CASSQDLVHDEQYF. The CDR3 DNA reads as TGTGCCAGCAGCCAAGATTTAGTACATGACGAGCAGTACTTC. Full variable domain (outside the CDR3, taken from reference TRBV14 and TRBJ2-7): EAGVTQFPSHSVIEKGQTVTLRCDPISGHDNLYWYRRVMGKEIKFLLHFVKESKQDESGMPNNRFLAERTGGTYSTLKVQPAELEDSGVYFCASSQDLVHDEQYFGPGTRLTVT.

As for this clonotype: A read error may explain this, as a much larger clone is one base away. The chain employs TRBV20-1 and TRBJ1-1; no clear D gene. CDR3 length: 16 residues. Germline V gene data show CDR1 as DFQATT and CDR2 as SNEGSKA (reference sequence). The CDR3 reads CCARDGQRAQNTEAFF. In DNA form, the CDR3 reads TGCTGTGCTAGAGATGGGCAGAGGGCCCAGAACACTGAAGCTTTCTTT.

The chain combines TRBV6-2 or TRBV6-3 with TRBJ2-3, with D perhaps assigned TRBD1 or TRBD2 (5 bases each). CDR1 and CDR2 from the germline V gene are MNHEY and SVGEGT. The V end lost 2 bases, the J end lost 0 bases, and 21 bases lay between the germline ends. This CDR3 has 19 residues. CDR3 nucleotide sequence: TGTGCCAGCAGTTACGCCTTCGGATCGGGACCTGGAAGCACAGATACGCAGTATTTT. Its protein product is CASSYAFGSGPGSTDTQYF.